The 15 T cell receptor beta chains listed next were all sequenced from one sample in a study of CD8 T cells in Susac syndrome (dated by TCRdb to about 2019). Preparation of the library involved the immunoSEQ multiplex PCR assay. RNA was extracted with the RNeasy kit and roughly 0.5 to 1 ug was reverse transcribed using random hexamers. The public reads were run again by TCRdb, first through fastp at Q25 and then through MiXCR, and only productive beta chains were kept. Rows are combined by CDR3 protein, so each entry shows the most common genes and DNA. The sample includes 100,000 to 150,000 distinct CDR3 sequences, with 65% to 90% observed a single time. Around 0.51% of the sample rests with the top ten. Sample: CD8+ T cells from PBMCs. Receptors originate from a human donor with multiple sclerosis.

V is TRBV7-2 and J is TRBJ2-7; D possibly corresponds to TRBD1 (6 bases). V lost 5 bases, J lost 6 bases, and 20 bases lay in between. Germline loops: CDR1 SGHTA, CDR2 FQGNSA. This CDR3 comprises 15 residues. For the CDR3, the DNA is TGTGCCAGCAGCCCAGGGCCCTATACAGGGTCCGAGCAGTACTTC. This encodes CASSPGPYTGSEQYF.

CDR3 coding DNA: TGTGCCAGCAGAAGAGCGTCCTACAATGAGCAGTTCTTC. Amino acids: CASRRASYNEQFF. The rearrangement joins TRBV27 to TRBJ2-1; D unclear. The CDR3 length is 13 residues. V was trimmed by 6 bases and J by 1 base, leaving 7 bases between them. CDR1 is MNHEY, CDR2 SMNVEV, per germline (reference sequence).

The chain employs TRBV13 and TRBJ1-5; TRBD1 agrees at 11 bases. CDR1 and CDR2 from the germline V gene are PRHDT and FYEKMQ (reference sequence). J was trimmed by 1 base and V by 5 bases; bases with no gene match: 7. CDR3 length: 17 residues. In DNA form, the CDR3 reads TGTGCCAGCAGCCAAGGACAGGGGGCAATCAGCAATCAGCCCCAGCATTTT. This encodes CASSQGQGAISNQPQHF.

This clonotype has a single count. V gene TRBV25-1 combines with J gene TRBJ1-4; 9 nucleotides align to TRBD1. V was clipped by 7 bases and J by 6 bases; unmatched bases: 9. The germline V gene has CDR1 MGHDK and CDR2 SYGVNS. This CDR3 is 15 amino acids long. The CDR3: CASTPGRDRDEKLFF. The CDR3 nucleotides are TGTGCCAGCACCCCCGGTCGGGACAGGGATGAAAAACTGTTTTTT.

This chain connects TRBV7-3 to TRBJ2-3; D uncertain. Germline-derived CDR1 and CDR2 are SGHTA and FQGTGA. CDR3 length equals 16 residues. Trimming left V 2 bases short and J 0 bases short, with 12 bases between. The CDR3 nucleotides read TGTGCCAGCAGCTTAGACGGCTCCGCTAGCACAGATACGCAGTATTTT. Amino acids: CASSLDGSASTDTQYF.

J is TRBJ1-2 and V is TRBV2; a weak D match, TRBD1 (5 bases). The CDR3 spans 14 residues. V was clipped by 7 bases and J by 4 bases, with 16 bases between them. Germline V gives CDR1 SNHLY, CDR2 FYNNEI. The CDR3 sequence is CASKGETALYGYTF. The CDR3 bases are TGTGCCAGCAAAGGGGAGACGGCCCTCTATGGCTACACCTTC.

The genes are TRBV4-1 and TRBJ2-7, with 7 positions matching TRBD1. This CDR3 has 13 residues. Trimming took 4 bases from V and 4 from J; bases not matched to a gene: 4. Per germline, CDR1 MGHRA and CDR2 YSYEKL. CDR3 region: CASSPLQGYEQYV. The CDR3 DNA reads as TGCGCCAGCAGCCCACTACAGGGGTACGAGCAGTACGTC.

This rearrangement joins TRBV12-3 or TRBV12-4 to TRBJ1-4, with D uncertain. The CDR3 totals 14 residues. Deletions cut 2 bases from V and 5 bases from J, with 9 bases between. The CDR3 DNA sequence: TGTGCCAGCAGTTTACAGGAGATGAATGAAAAACTGTTTTTT. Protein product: CASSLQEMNEKLFF.

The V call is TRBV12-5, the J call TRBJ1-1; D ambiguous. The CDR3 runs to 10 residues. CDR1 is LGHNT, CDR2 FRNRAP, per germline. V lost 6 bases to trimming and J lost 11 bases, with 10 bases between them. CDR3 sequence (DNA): TGTGCTAGTGGCCCCCTGTGGGCTTTCTTT. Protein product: CASGPLWAFF.

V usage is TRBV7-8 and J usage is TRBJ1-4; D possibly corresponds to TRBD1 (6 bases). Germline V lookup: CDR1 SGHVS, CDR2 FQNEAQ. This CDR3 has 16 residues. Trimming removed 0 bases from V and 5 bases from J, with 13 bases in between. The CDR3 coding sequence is TGTGCCAGCAGCTTAGCATATGGGGGGCGGAATGAAAAACTGTTTTTT. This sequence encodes CASSLAYGGRNEKLFF.

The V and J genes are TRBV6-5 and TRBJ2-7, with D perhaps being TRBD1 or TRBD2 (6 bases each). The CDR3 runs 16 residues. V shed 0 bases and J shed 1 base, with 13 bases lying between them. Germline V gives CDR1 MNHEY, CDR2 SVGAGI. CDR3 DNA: TGTGCCAGCAGTTACTCGGGGGGCTTGAGATCCTACGAGCAGTACTTC. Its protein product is CASSYSGGLRSYEQYF.

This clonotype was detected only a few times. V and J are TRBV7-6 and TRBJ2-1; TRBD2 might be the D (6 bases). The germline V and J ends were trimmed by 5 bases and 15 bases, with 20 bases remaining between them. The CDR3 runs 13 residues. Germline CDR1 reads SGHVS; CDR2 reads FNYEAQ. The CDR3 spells CASSASREEVRFF. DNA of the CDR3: TGTGCCAGCAGCGCGAGCAGGGAGGAGGTTCGGTTCTTC.

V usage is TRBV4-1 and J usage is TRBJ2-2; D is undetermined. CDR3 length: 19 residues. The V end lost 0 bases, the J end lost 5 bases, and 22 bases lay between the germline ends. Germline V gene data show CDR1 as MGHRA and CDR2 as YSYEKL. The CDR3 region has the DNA TGCGCCAGCAGCCAAGAGAATTATCTCGGTATTTGGTGGACCGGGGAGCTGTTTTTT. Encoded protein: CASSQENYLGIWWTGELFF.

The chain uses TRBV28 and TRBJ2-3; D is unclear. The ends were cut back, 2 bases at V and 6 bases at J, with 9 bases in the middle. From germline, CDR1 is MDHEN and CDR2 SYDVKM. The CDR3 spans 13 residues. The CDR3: CASSLPRADTQYF. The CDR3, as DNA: TGTGCCAGCAGTTTACCAAGGGCGGATACGCAGTATTTT.

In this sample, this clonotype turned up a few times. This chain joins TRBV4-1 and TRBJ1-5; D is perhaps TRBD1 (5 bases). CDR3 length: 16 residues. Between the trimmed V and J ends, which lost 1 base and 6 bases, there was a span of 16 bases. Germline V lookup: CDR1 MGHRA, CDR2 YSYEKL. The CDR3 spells CASSQAGSVGGQPQHF. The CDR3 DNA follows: TGCGCCAGCAGCCAAGCCGGGAGTGTTGGGGGTCAGCCCCAGCATTTT.